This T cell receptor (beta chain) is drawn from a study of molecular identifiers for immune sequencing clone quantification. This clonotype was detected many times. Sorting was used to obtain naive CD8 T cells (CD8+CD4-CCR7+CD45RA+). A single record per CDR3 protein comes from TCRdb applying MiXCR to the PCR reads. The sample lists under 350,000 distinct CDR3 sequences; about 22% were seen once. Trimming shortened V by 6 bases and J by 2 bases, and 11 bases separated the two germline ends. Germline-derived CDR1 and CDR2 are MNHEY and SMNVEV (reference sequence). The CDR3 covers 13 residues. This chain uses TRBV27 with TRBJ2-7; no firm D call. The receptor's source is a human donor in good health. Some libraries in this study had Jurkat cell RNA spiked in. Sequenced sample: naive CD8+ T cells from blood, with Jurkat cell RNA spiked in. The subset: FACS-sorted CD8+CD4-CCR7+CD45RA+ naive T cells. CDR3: CASSLGPTYEQYF. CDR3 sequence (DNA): TGTGCCAGCAGCCTGGGTCCAACCTACGAGCAGTACTTC.